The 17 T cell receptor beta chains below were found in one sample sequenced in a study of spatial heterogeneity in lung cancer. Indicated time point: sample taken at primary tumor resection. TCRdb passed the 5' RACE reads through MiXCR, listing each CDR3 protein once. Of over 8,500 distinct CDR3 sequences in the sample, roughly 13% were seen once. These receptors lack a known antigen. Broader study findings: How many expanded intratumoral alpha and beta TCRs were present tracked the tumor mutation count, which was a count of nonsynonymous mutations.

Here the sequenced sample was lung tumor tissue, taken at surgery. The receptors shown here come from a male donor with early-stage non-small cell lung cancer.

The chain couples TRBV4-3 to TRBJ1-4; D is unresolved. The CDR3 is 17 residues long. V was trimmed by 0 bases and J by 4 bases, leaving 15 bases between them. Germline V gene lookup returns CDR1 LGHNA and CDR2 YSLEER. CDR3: CASSQEGRRGGNEKLFF. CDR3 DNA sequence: TGCGCCAGCAGCCAAGAGGGCAGGCGGGGAGGTAATGAAAAACTGTTTTTT.

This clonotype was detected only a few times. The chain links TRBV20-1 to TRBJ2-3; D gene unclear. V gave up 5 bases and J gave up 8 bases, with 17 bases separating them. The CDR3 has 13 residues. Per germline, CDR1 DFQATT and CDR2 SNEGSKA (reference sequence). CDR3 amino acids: CSAPDWLETTQYF. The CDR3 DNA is TGCAGTGCTCCAGACTGGCTCGAGACTACGCAGTATTTT.

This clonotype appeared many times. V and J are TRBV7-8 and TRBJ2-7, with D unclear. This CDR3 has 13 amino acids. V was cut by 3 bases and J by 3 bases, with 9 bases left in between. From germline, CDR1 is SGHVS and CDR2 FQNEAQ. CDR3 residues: CASSFGPFYEQYF. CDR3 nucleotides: TGTGCCAGCAGCTTCGGTCCGTTCTACGAGCAGTACTTC. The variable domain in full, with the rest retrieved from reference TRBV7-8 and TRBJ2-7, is GAGVSQSPRYKVAKRGQDVALRCDPISGHVSLFWYQQALGQGPEFLTYFQNEAQLDKSGLPSDRFFAERPEGSVSTLKIQRTQQEDSAVYLCASSFGPFYEQYFGPGTRLTVT.

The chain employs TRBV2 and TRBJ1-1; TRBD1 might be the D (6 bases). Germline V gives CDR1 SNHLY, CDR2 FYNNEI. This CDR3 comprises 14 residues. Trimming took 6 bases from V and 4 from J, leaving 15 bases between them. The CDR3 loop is CASSRETGSTEAFF. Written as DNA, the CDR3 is TGTGCCAGCAGCCGGGAAACAGGGTCCACTGAAGCTTTCTTT.

The CDR3 reads CASSLLSRADTQYF. The CDR3, as DNA: TGTGCCAGTAGTCTTCTCTCTCGAGCAGATACGCAGTATTTT. The rearrangement uses TRBV19 and TRBJ2-3; unclear D gene. Germline CDR1 LNHDA, CDR2 SQIVND (reference sequence). The CDR3 contains 14 residues. Trimming left V 5 bases short and J 4 bases short, with 13 bases between.

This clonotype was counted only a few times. This CDR3 reads CASSLNGNNQPQHF. The CDR3, as DNA: TGTGCCAGCAGCTTAAACGGCAACAATCAGCCCCAGCATTTT. The chain combines TRBV7-9 with TRBJ1-5; D remains unclear. V gave up 2 bases and J gave up 3 bases, with 8 bases separating them. This CDR3 is 14 amino acids long. Per germline, CDR1 SEHNR and CDR2 FQNEAQ (reference sequence).

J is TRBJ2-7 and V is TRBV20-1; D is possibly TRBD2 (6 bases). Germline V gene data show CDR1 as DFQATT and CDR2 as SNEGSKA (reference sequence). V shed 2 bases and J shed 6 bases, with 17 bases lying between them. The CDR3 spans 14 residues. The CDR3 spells CSARPTRWSLEQYF. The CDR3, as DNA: TGCAGTGCTAGACCGACTAGGTGGTCTCTCGAGCAGTACTTC.

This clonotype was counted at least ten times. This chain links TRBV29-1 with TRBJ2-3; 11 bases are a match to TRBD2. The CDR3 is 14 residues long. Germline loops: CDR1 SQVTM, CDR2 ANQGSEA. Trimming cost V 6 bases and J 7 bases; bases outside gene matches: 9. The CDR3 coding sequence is TGCAGCGTCCACCGACTAGCGGGGCGGAATACGCAGTATTTT. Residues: CSVHRLAGRNTQYF.

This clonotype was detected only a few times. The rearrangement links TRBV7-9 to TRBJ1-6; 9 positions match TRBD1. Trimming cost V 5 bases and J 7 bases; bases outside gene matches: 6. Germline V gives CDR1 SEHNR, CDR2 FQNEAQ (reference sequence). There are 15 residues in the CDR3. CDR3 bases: TGTGCCAGCAGCCCTGGGACAGGGCGCAATTCACCCCTCCACTTT. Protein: CASSPGTGRNSPLHF.

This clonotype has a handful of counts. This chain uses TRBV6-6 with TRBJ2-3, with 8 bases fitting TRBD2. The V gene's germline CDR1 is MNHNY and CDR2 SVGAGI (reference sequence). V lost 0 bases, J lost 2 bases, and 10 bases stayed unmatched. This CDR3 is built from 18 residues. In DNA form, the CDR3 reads TGTGCCAGCAGTTACTCTGGCGCCACTAGCGGAGACACAGATACGCAGTATTTT. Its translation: CASSYSGATSGDTDTQYF.

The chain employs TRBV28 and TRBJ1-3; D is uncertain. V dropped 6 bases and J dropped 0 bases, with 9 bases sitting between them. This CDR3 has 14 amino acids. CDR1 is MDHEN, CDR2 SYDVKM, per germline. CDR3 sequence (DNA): TGTGCCAGCAGGGAGGACCGCTCTGGAAACACCATATATTTT. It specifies CASREDRSGNTIYF.

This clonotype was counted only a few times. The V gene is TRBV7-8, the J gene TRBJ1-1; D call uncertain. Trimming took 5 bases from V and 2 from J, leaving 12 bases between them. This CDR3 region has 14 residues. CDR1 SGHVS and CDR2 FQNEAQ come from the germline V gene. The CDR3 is CASSPRTGNTEAFF. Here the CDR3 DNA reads TGTGCCAGCAGCCCCCGGACGGGAAACACTGAAGCTTTCTTT.

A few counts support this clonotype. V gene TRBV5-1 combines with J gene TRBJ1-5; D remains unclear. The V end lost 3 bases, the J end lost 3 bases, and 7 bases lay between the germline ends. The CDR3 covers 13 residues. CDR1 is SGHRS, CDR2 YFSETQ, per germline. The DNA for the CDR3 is TGCGCCAGCAGCTCCGGAGTCAATCAGCCCCAGCATTTT. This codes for CASSSGVNQPQHF.

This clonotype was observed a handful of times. CDR3 in amino acids: CASSLPGTEAFF. The CDR3 DNA sequence: TGTGCCAGCAGTCTACCCGGGACTGAAGCTTTCTTT. V and J are TRBV6-2 or TRBV6-3 and TRBJ1-1; D uncertain. Trimming left V 5 bases short and J 5 bases short, with 9 bases between. The CDR3 loop spans 12 amino acids. The germline V gene has CDR1 MNHEY and CDR2 SVGEGT.

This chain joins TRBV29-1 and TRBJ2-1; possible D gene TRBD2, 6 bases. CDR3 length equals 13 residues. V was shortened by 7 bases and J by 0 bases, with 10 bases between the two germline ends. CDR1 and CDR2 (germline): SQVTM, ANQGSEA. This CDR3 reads CSALDYSYNEQFF. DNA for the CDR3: TGCAGCGCCCTGGACTACTCCTACAATGAGCAGTTCTTC.

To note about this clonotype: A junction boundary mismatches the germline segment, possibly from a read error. CDR3 DNA: TGCGCCAGCAGTACAGGGTTTCACAATGAGCAGCTCTTC. It yields the protein CASSTGFHNEQLF. The V and J genes are TRBV10-1 and TRBJ2-1, with D maybe TRBD1 (6 bases). Germline lookup yields CDR1 WNHNN and CDR2 SYGVQD (reference sequence). CDR3 length equals 13 residues.

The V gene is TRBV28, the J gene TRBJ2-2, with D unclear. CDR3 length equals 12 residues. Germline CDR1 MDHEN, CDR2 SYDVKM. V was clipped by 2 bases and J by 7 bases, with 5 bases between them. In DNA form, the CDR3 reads TGTGCCAGCAGTTTACTGTACGGGGAGCTGTTTTTT. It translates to CASSLLYGELFF.